The table lists the clone carrying this T cell receptor (beta chain) with many counts. CDR1 is KGHSH, CDR2 LQKENI, per germline. CDR3 length: 17 amino acids. V shed 2 bases and J shed 2 bases, with 17 bases lying between them. The data stem from a study of T cells after yellow fever vaccination. The 5'RACE template-switching step produced TCR cDNA and added a universal primer site and UMIs. Via MiXCR, TCRdb re-called the 5' RACE reads, giving one row per CDR3 protein. Of roughly 310,000 distinct CDR3 sequences detected, around 3.6% appear once; the ten largest clones hold around 22%. The clonotype comes from a young man who received the YFV17D yellow fever vaccine. This rearrangement joins TRBV18 to TRBJ2-3; D is possibly TRBD1 or TRBD2 (6 bases each). Sequences were derived from PBMCs, sampled on the day of the yellow fever booster vaccination. The CDR3 DNA is TGTGCCAGCTCACCAACGGGCCCGGGGGCCGCCACAGATACGCAGTATTTT. Its protein is CASSPTGPGAATDTQYF.